The source of this TCR beta chain is a study of T cells in Graves' hyperthyroidism and ophthalmopathy. Study in general: The blood sample was taken at first diagnosis, before treatment began. Study-wide results and limits: Ophthalmopathy, as predicted by the model, came a median approximately 5.9 months after the prediction.

This clonotype appeared a few times. The target antigen is unknown. Mismatch with germline at one junction end may stem from a read error. RNA transcripts served as the template for amplifying TCR beta CDR3 regions. During a first-round RT-PCR of the TCR CDR3, the HTBI primer set was used. Each CDR3 protein is one row after TCRdb ran MiXCR on the multiplex PCR reads. The table has around 350,000 distinct CDR3 sequences, about a sixth seen once. The sequence derives from a woman aged 25-40 years with Graves' hyperthyroidism that later progressed to Graves' ophthalmopathy. Sequenced material: blood.

The DNA for the CDR3 is TGTGCTAGCAGCCGACCCTCGAGATCACCCCTCCACTTT. This gives the protein CASSRPSRSPLHF. The chain employs TRBV7-7 and TRBJ1-6; D not resolved. This CDR3 spans 13 amino acids. CDR1 is SSHAT and CDR2 is FNYEAQ in the germline V gene (reference sequence).